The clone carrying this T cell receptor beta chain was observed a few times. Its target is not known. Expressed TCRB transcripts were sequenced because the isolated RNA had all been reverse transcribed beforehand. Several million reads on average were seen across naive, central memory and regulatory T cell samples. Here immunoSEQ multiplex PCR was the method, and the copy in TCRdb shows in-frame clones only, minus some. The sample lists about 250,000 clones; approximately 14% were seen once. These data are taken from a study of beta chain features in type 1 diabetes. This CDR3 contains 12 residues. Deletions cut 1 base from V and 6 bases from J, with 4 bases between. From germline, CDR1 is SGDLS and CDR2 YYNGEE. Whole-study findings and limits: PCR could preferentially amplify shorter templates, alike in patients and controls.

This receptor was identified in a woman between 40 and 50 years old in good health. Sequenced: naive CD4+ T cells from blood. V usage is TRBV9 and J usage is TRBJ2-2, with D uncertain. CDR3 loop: CASSVLPGELFF. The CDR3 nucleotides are TGTGCCAGCAGCGTACTACCCGGGGAGCTGTTTTTT.